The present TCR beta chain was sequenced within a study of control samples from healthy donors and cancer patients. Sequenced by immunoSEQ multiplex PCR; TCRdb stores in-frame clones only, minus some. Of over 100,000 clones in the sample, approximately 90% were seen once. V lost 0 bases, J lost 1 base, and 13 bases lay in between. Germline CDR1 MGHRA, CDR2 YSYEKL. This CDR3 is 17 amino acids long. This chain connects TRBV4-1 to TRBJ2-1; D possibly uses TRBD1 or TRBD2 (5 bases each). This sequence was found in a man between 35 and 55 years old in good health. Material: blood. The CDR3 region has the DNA TGCGCCAGCAGCCAAGACGGGGCTAGATTTTCCTACAATGAGCAGTTCTTC. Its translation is CASSQDGARFSYNEQFF.